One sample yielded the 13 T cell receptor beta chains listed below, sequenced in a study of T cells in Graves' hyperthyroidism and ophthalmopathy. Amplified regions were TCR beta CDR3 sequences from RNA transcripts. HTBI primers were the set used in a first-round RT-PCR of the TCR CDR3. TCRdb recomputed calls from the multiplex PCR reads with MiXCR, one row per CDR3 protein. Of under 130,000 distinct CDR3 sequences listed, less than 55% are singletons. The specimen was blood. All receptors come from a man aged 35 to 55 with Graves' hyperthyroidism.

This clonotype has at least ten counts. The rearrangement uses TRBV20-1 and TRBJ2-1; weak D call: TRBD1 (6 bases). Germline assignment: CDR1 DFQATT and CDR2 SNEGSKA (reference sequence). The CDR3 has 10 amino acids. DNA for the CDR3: TGCCGGACAGACTACAATGAGCAGTTCTTC. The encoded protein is CRTDYNEQFF.

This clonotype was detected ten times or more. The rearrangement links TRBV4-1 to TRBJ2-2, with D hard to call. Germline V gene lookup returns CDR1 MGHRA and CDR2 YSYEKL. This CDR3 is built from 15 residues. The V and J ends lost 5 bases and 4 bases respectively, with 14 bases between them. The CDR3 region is CASSWYGGGTGELFF. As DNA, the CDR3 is TGCGCCAGCAGCTGGTATGGTGGTGGCACCGGGGAGCTGTTTTTT.

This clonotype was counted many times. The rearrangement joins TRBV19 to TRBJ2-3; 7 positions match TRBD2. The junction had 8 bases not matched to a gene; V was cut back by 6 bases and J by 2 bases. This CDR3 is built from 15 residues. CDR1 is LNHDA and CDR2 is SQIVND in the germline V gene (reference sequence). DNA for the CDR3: TGTGCCAGTAGATCGATAGCGGGTTCCACAGATACGCAGTATTTT. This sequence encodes CASRSIAGSTDTQYF. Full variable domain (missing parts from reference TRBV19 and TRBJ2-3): DGGITQSPKYLFRKEGQNVTLSCEQNLNHDAMYWYRQDPGQGLRLIYYSQIVNDFQKGDIAEGYSVSREKKESFPLTVTSAQKNPTAFYLCASRSIAGSTDTQYFGPGTRLTVL.

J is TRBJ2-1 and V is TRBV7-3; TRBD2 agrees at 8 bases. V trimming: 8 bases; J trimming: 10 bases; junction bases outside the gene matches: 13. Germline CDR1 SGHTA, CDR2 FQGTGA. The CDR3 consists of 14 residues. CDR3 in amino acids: CASRSTSGTGEQFF. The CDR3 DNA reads TGTGCCAGCCGGTCTACTAGCGGTACCGGGGAGCAGTTCTTC.

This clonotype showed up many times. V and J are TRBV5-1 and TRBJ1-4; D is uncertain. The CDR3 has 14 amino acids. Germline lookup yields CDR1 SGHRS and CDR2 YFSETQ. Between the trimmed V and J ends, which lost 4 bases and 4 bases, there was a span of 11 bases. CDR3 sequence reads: CASSPTEFNEKLFF. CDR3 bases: TGCGCCAGCAGCCCGACGGAGTTTAATGAAAAACTGTTTTTT.

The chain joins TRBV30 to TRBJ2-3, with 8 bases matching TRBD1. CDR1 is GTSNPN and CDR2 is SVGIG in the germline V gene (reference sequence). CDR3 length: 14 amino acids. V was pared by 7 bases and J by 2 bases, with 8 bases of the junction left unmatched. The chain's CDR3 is CAYRQGINTDTQYF. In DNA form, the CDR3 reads TGTGCCTATAGACAGGGGATCAACACAGATACGCAGTATTTT.

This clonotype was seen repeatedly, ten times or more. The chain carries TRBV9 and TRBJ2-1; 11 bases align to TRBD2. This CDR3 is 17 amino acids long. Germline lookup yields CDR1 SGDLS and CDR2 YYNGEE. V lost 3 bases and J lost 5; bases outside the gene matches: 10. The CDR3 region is CASSDRLTSGINNEQFF. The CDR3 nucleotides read TGTGCCAGCAGCGACCGCCTGACTAGCGGGATTAACAATGAGCAGTTCTTC. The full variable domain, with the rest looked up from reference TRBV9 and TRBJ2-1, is DSGVTQTPKHLITATGQRVTLRCSPRSGDLSVYWYQQSLDQGLQFLIQYYNGEERAKGNILERFSAQQFPDLHSELNLSSLELGDSALYFCASSDRLTSGINNEQFFGPGTRLTVL.

This CDR3 is CASSQGTGVPEAFF. For the CDR3, the DNA is TGTGCCAGCAGCCAAGGGACAGGGGTCCCTGAAGCTTTCTTT. This chain connects TRBV7-2 to TRBJ1-1, with 10 positions matching TRBD1. V lost 5 bases and J lost 6; bases outside the gene matches: 6. The CDR3 covers 14 residues. CDR1 and CDR2 from the germline V gene are SGHTA and FQGNSA.

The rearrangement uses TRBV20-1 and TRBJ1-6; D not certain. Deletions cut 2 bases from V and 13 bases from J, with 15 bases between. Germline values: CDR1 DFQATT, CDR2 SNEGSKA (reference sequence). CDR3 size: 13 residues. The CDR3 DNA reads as TGCAGTGCTAGATCAGATGGCAATCAGCCCCTCCACTTT. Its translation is CSARSDGNQPLHF.

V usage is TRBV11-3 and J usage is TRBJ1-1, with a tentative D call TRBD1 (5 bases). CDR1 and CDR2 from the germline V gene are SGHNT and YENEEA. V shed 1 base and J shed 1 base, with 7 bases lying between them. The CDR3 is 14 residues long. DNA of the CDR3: TGTGCCAGCAGCTTAGGGGGGAGGAACACTGAAGCTTTCTTT. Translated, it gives CASSLGGRNTEAFF.

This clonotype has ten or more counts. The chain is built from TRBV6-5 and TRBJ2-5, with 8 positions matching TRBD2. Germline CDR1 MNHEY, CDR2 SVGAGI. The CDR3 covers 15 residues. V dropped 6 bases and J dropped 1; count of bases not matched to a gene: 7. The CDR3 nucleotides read TGTGCCAGCAGGAGTGGCGGGGGGCCCCAAGAGACCCAGTACTTC. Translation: CASRSGGGPQETQYF.

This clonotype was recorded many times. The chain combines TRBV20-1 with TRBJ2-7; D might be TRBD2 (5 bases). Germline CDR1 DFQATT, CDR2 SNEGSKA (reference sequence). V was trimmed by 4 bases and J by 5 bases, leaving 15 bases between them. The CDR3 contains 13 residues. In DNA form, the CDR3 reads TGCAGTGCTAAAACGGGGATGAATCACGAGCAGTACTTC. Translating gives CSAKTGMNHEQYF.

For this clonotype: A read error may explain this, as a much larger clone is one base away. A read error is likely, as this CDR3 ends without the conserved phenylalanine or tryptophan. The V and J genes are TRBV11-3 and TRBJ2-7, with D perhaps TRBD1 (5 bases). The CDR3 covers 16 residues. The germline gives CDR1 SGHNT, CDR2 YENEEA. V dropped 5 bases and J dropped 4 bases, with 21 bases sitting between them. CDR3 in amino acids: CASSTTRQGLSYEQYL. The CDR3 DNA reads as TGTGCCAGCAGCACAACGAGGCAGGGCCTTTCATACGAGCAGTACCTC.